These 4 T cell receptor beta chains were sequenced from one sample in a study of blood T cell repertoires in COVID-19. TCRdb keeps only in-frame clones here, not all; method: immunoSEQ multiplex PCR. This table has under 500,000 clones, 75% to 90% appearing once. Sequenced: PBMCs or T cells enriched from blood (not recorded which). The receptors come from a man aged 30 to 39 who had recovered from COVID-19.

The chain carries TRBV5-4 and TRBJ2-2, with D perhaps matching TRBD2 (6 bases). Trimming pared 5 bases from V and 1 base from J, leaving 12 bases between. This CDR3 contains 15 residues. Per the germline V gene, CDR1 is SGHNT and CDR2 is YYREEE (reference sequence). CDR3 loop: CASSRDLLNTGELFF. CDR3 DNA: TGTGCCAGCAGTCGGGACTTACTGAACACCGGGGAGCTGTTTTTT.

This clone was observed once. This rearrangement joins TRBV6-5 to TRBJ2-7; TRBD2 matches 9 bases. The CDR3 is 15 amino acids. Looked up from germline, CDR1 is MNHEY and CDR2 is SVGAGI. V trimming: 5 bases; J trimming: 3 bases; junction bases outside the gene matches: 8. Here the CDR3 DNA reads TGTGCCAGCAGTACCTTAGCGGGAGCAAGCTACGAGCAGTACTTC. Protein product: CASSTLAGASYEQYF.

The J gene is TRBJ2-1, the V gene TRBV12-3 or TRBV12-4; D may be TRBD2 (6 bases). CDR3 size: 11 residues. With 3 bases removed from V and 13 bases from J, the gap between germline ends came to 10 bases. In nucleotides, the CDR3 is TGTGCCAGCAGTTTTATGGGAGGTCAGTTCTTC. Its translation is CASSFMGGQFF.

The V call is TRBV7-6, the J call TRBJ2-5; D not resolved. Germline V lookup: CDR1 SGHVS, CDR2 FNYEAQ. The germline V and J ends were trimmed by 6 bases and 1 base, with 15 bases remaining between them. The CDR3 spans 15 residues. DNA for the CDR3: TGTGCCAGCAGACTGTCGTCACAGATCCAAGAGACCCAGTACTTC. Its translation is CASRLSSQIQETQYF.